Following are 19 T cell receptor beta chains from one sample sequenced in a study of T cell repertoires in cytomegalovirus infection. TCRdb ran MiXCR on the reads and lists one entry per CDR3 protein. The sample lists about a million distinct CDR3 sequences, roughly a third occurring once. No cognate antigen is known for these TCRs. The sequencing used cultured CD8+ T cells from PBMCs, collected from culture after CMV antigen stimulation. The origin of the receptors is a human donor in good health (CMV status not recorded). Some clones in this sample may be carry-over from other donors' samples.

This clonotype came up a few times. This CDR3 is CASRDGNTGELFF. The CDR3, as DNA: TGTGCCAGCCGAGACGGTAACACCGGGGAGCTGTTTTTT. This chain joins TRBV7-9 and TRBJ2-2; D unclear. Trimming took off 8 bases at V and 2 bases at J, with 9 bases between the two ends. This CDR3 comprises 13 residues. The germline V gene has CDR1 SEHNR and CDR2 FQNEAQ (reference sequence).

The chain employs TRBV10-3 and TRBJ2-1, with 8 bases that match TRBD2. The V segment lost 7 bases and the J segment 6 bases; nucleotides outside the gene matches: 8. This CDR3 comprises 14 residues. Germline loops: CDR1 ENHRY, CDR2 SYGVKD. CDR3 sequence: CAITLAGTCNEQFF. The DNA for the CDR3 is TGTGCCATCACCCTAGCGGGTACTTGCAATGAGCAGTTCTTC.

The table lists this clonotype with a few counts. V is TRBV2 and J is TRBJ2-7, with D unclear. Germline loops: CDR1 SNHLY, CDR2 FYNNEI. The CDR3 has 12 residues. V shed 3 bases and J shed 2 bases, with 5 bases lying between them. CDR3 coding DNA: TGTGCCAGCAGTGACAGTCCCTACGAGCAGTACTTC. Translating gives CASSDSPYEQYF.

The chain uses TRBV5-1 and TRBJ2-1; tentatively, D is TRBD1 or TRBD2 (6 bases each). V was shortened by 3 bases and J by 5 bases, with 15 bases between the two germline ends. The CDR3 consists of 15 residues. Per germline, CDR1 SGHRS and CDR2 YFSETQ. The CDR3 DNA reads TGCGCCAGCAGCTGGGGGACGGGGGCCCACAATGAGCAGTTCTTC. Translated: CASSWGTGAHNEQFF.

This clonotype has a handful of counts. The chain carries TRBV27 and TRBJ2-2, with unresolved D. V was trimmed by 5 bases and J by 0 bases, leaving 16 bases between them. Germline V lookup: CDR1 MNHEY, CDR2 SMNVEV (reference sequence). This CDR3 comprises 17 residues. CDR3 amino acids: CASSPVHALTNTGELFF. As DNA, the CDR3 is TGTGCCAGCAGTCCCGTCCACGCTCTAACGAACACCGGGGAGCTGTTTTTT.

This clonotype has more than one count but fewer than ten. This chain links TRBV2 with TRBJ2-7, with a tentative D call TRBD1 (8 bases). The ends were cut back, 3 bases at V and 3 bases at J, with 12 bases in the middle. This CDR3 comprises 14 residues. Germline loops: CDR1 SNHLY, CDR2 FYNNEI. The CDR3 spells CASSDTGGGYEQYF. The CDR3 nucleotides read TGTGCCAGCAGTGATACAGGGGGGGGCTACGAGCAGTACTTC.

Of note for this clonotype: A single base separates this from a much larger clone, so it may be a read error. This chain uses TRBV12-3 or TRBV12-4 with TRBJ2-7; 11 bases agree with TRBD2. CDR3 size: 17 residues. In DNA form, the CDR3 reads TGTGTCAGCAGTTTTGTAGCGGGGGGGCCACGCACCTACGAGCAGTACTTC. Amino acids: CVSSFVAGGPRTYEQYF.

This clonotype showed up just a few times. The chain couples TRBV11-3 to TRBJ2-1; D gene uncertain. CDR1 is SGHNT and CDR2 is YENEEA in the germline V gene. The CDR3 consists of 11 residues. Trimming took 5 bases from V and 9 from J, leaving 8 bases between them. Written as DNA, the CDR3 is TGTGCCAGCAGCAGAGAGGCTGAGCAGTTCTTC. Its translation is CASSREAEQFF.

V and J are TRBV19 and TRBJ2-7, with D unresolved. Per the germline V gene, CDR1 is LNHDA and CDR2 is SQIVND (reference sequence). The CDR3 is made up of 11 amino acids. V lost 6 bases and J 5 bases, leaving 8 bases between the germline ends. CDR3 sequence: CASSANDEQYF. The CDR3 coding sequence is TGTGCCAGTAGCGCAAACGACGAGCAGTACTTC.

This sequence joins TRBV9 and TRBJ1-4; D might be TRBD1 (5 bases). The ends were cut back, 0 bases at V and 6 bases at J, with 9 bases in the middle. Germline CDR1 reads SGDLS; CDR2 reads YYNGEE. The CDR3 has 14 residues. The CDR3: CASSVARDHEKLFF. DNA for the CDR3: TGTGCCAGCAGCGTAGCCAGGGACCATGAAAAACTGTTTTTT. Combining the CDR3 with reference TRBV9 and TRBJ1-4 gives the whole variable domain DSGVTQTPKHLITATGQRVTLRCSPRSGDLSVYWYQQSLDQGLQFLIQYYNGEERAKGNILERFSAQQFPDLHSELNLSSLELGDSALYFCASSVARDHEKLFFGSGTQLSVL.

In DNA, the CDR3 is TGTGCCAGCAGATCCCGGACTAGCGGATTATACAATGAGCAGTTCTTC. Translated: CASRSRTSGLYNEQFF. The V call is TRBV6-6, the J call TRBJ2-1, with 10 bases lining up with TRBD2. The germline V gene encodes CDR1 MNHNY and CDR2 SVGAGI (reference sequence). CDR3 length equals 16 residues. V shed 6 bases, J shed 4 bases, and the junction held 9 bases outside the gene matches.

V is TRBV2 and J is TRBJ1-3; D gene uncertain. This CDR3 has 16 amino acids. Germline V CDR1 and CDR2: SNHLY, FYNNEI. Trimming took 0 bases from V and 4 from J, leaving 13 bases between them. The DNA for the CDR3 is TGTGCCAGCAGTGAAGCAGGATACACATTAGGAAACACCATATATTTT. Amino acids: CASSEAGYTLGNTIYF. Looking up the rest from reference TRBV2 and TRBJ1-3 gives the full variable domain: EPEVTQTPSHQVTQMGQEVILRCVPISNHLYFYWYRQILGQKVEFLVSFYNNEISEKSEIFDDQFSVERPDGSNFTLKIRSTKLEDSAMYFCASSEAGYTLGNTIYFGEGSWLTVV.

The V gene is TRBV20-1, the J gene TRBJ1-4; no firm D call. V was clipped by 3 bases and J by 0 bases, with 11 bases between them. The CDR3 covers 15 residues. The germline gives CDR1 DFQATT, CDR2 SNEGSKA (reference sequence). CDR3 in amino acids: CSARGSQTTNEKLFF. DNA for the CDR3: TGCAGTGCTAGGGGCAGCCAGACAACTAATGAAAAACTGTTTTTT.

The rearrangement links TRBV5-4 to TRBJ1-6; the D gene is possibly TRBD1 (5 bases). Trimming stripped 10 bases from V and 10 bases from J, with 21 bases between. Germline assignment: CDR1 SGHNT and CDR2 YYREEE (reference sequence). This CDR3 region has 14 residues. CDR3 protein: CAATPGGVRSPLHF. The CDR3, as DNA: TGTGCCGCCACTCCCGGAGGGGTCAGGTCACCCCTCCACTTT.

The chain recombines TRBV6-1 with TRBJ1-2, with a weak D call TRBD1 (6 bases). This CDR3 spans 16 amino acids. The V and J ends lost 2 bases and 3 bases respectively, with 16 bases between them. Per germline, CDR1 MNHNS and CDR2 SASEGT. In DNA form, the CDR3 reads TGTGCCAGCAGTGAAACGACTACAGGGTTGTACTATGGCTACACCTTC. Amino acid sequence: CASSETTTGLYYGYTF.

This clonotype was observed at least ten times. V and J are TRBV5-8 and TRBJ1-1; unclear D gene. Germline V gives CDR1 SGHTS, CDR2 YDEGEE. V shed 1 base and J shed 11 bases, with 15 bases lying between them. CDR3 length: 13 amino acids. CDR3 in DNA: TGTGCCAGCAGCTTGCTGACCTCCCTGGGGGCTTTCTTT. It yields the protein CASSLLTSLGAFF.

This clonotype has just a few counts. V usage is TRBV19 and J usage is TRBJ1-5, with D unclear. The CDR3 totals 15 residues. Germline V gene lookup returns CDR1 LNHDA and CDR2 SQIVND (reference sequence). Trimming removed 3 bases at V and 0 bases at J, with 9 bases between. The CDR3 region is CASSIQENSNQPQHF. In DNA, the CDR3 is TGTGCCAGTAGTATTCAGGAAAATAGCAATCAGCCCCAGCATTTT.

Remarks on this clonotype: A much bigger clone sits one base away, suggesting this may be a read error. The rearrangement joins TRBV12-3 or TRBV12-4 to TRBJ2-7; weak D call: TRBD1 (5 bases). The V end lost 1 base, the J end lost 7 bases, and 14 bases lay between the germline ends. This CDR3 contains 14 residues. This chain's CDR3 is CASSLEEQEWEQYF. As DNA, the CDR3 is TGTGCCAGCAGTTTAGAGGAACAGGAGTGGGAGCAGTACTTC.

This clonotype showed up just a few times. This chain uses TRBV6-2 or TRBV6-3 with TRBJ2-1; TRBD2 matches 10 bases. From germline, CDR1 is MNHEY and CDR2 SVGEGT. V gave up 0 bases and J gave up 8 bases; unmatched junction bases: 19. CDR3 length: 20 residues. The CDR3: CASSYSTSSGGASQRDEQFF. The CDR3 coding sequence is TGTGCCAGCAGTTACTCGACGTCCAGCGGGGGGGCCTCTCAACGAGATGAGCAGTTCTTC.